A single sample gave rise to the 15 T cell receptor beta chains below, sequenced in a study of Ad26.COV2.S vaccination and SARS-CoV-2 variants. The treatment is: approximately 18 received Ad26.COV2.S at low or high dose, single or two shots; 5 received placebo; per-sample allocation not given. The samples date from day 63 after the first vaccine or placebo injection. Data came from immunoSEQ multiplex PCR; TCRdb stores just in-frame clones and leaves some out. This table holds about 680,000 clones, about 90% found once. The sample in question was peripheral blood, obtained in a trial of Ad26.COV2.S vaccine versus placebo. All receptors derive from a person aged 18-60 years who received the Ad26.COV2.S COVID-19 vaccine or a placebo.

V is TRBV2 and J is TRBJ1-2; 7 nucleotides agree with TRBD1. This CDR3 has 14 residues. Trimming took 2 bases from V and 8 from J; bases not matched to a gene: 8. From germline, CDR1 is SNHLY and CDR2 FYNNEI. The CDR3 region has the DNA TGTGCCAGCAGTGAAATACGGACAGGCGCGGGCTACACCTTC. Translated: CASSEIRTGAGYTF.

The chain is built from TRBV5-6 and TRBJ2-3; D perhaps matches TRBD2 (6 bases). The CDR3 is 12 residues long. V lost 1 base to trimming and J lost 14 bases, with 14 bases between them. Germline V gives CDR1 SGHDT, CDR2 YYEEEE. The CDR3 sequence: CASSLSRDFPYF. The CDR3 nucleotides are TGTGCCAGCAGCTTGTCGCGGGACTTTCCGTATTTT.

In DNA, the CDR3 is TGTGCCAGCTCACGAAGGGATTCACTTAACACCGGGGAGCTGTTTTTT. Protein: CASSRRDSLNTGELFF. The chain recombines TRBV18 with TRBJ2-2; D is uncertain. The CDR3 totals 16 residues. The germline V gene encodes CDR1 KGHSH and CDR2 LQKENI. V was clipped by 4 bases and J by 2 bases, with 14 bases between them.

The chain combines TRBV7-2 with TRBJ2-3; 10 bases map to TRBD1. With V trimmed by 1 base and J by 4 bases, 8 bases remained unmatched. Germline loops: CDR1 SGHTA, CDR2 FQGNSA. The CDR3 covers 17 residues. Here the CDR3 DNA reads TGTGCCAGCAGCTTAGGGGTTAGTGGACAGGGGGCAGATACGCAGTATTTT. It is translated as CASSLGVSGQGADTQYF.

Concerning this clone: Compared with germline, one end of the junction differs, possibly owing to a read error. The chain has TRBV2 and TRBJ2-5; TRBD1 might be the D (6 bases). CDR1 is SNHLY, CDR2 FYNNEI, per germline. There are 14 residues in the CDR3. Here the CDR3 DNA reads TGTGCCAGCATGGGAATCAGGGGTCAAGGGACCCAGTACTTC. Protein: CASMGIRGQGTQYF.

This sequence joins TRBV6-6 and TRBJ1-5, with TRBD1 matching 9 bases. In germline, CDR1 is MNHNY, CDR2 SVGAGI (reference sequence). V shed 3 bases, J shed 5 bases, and the junction held 5 bases outside the gene matches. The CDR3 is made up of 15 amino acids. CDR3 nucleotides: TGTGCCAGCAGTTATACTAGACAGGGGGATCAGCCCCAGCATTTT. Amino acid sequence: CASSYTRQGDQPQHF.

The chain employs TRBV3-1 (or the pseudogene TRBV3-2) and TRBJ1-1, with D perhaps matching TRBD1 (5 bases). The germline gives CDR1 LGHDT, CDR2 YNNKEL (reference sequence). Trimming shortened V by 2 bases and J by 8 bases, and 9 bases separated the two germline ends. This CDR3 is 12 amino acids long. CDR3 protein: CASSQWTQEAFF. CDR3 DNA: TGTGCCAGCAGCCAATGGACACAAGAAGCTTTCTTT.

Written as DNA, the CDR3 is TGTGCCACCAGTGACCGGGGACAGCAAGGATTTCAAGAGACCCAGTACTTC. The encoded protein is CATSDRGQQGFQETQYF. The chain employs TRBV24-1 and TRBJ2-5; 7 bases map to TRBD1. The V segment lost 4 bases and the J segment 2 bases; nucleotides outside the gene matches: 12. This CDR3 is 17 amino acids long. CDR1 KGHDR and CDR2 SFDVKD come from the germline V gene.

This clone was counted a few times. The chain recombines TRBV6-6 with TRBJ1-5; D uncertain. Trimming took off 5 bases at V and 3 bases at J, with 8 bases between the two ends. This CDR3 has 13 residues. CDR1 and CDR2 (germline): MNHNY, SVGAGI (reference sequence). CDR3 sequence: CASSGINNQPQHF. The CDR3 nucleotides are TGTGCCAGCAGTGGAATAAACAATCAGCCCCAGCATTTT.

The chain is built from TRBV4-3 and TRBJ1-3; D not certain. Trimming took off 7 bases at V and 2 bases at J, with 15 bases between the two ends. Germline assignment: CDR1 LGHNA and CDR2 YSLEER. The CDR3 spans 15 residues. CDR3 bases: TGCGCCAGCACTCCAACGTGGGGTACTGGAAACACCATATATTTT. It is translated as CASTPTWGTGNTIYF.

The chain recombines TRBV11-2 with TRBJ2-6; D not certain. V lost 3 bases and J 12 bases, leaving 6 bases between the germline ends. The germline V gene encodes CDR1 SGHAT and CDR2 FQNNGV. The CDR3 sequence is 11 residues long. The CDR3 DNA is TGTGCCAGCAGCTTTCCGCTCGTCCTGACTTTC. Amino acid sequence: CASSFPLVLTF.

The chain couples TRBV27 to TRBJ1-5, with D maybe TRBD1 (6 bases). Per the germline V gene, CDR1 is MNHEY and CDR2 is SMNVEV (reference sequence). The CDR3 covers 15 residues. Trimming took off 2 bases at V and 2 bases at J, with 10 bases between the two ends. The CDR3 spells CASSLVGAGNQPQHF. CDR3 bases: TGTGCCAGCAGTTTAGTGGGGGCTGGCAATCAGCCCCAGCATTTT.

V usage is TRBV2 and J usage is TRBJ1-1; TRBD1 matches at 7 bases. Germline CDR1 reads SNHLY; CDR2 reads FYNNEI. The CDR3 covers 14 residues. Trimming removed 4 bases from V and 8 bases from J; junction bases left unmatched: 10. The CDR3 region has the DNA TGTGCCAGCAGTGGGACAGGCGGGGACTGGGAAGCTTTCTTT. Protein product: CASSGTGGDWEAFF.

The chain carries TRBV19 and TRBJ2-2, with 9 bases aligning to TRBD2. Germline V gene sequence: CDR1 LNHDA, CDR2 SQIVND (reference sequence). There are 17 residues in the CDR3. V gave up 3 bases and J gave up 3 bases; unmatched junction bases: 8. As DNA, the CDR3 is TGTGCCAGTAGTATCATAGCGGGAGAGATTCACACCGGGGAGCTGTTTTTT. Amino acids: CASSIIAGEIHTGELFF. Drawing the rest from reference TRBV19 and TRBJ2-2, the complete variable domain is DGGITQSPKYLFRKEGQNVTLSCEQNLNHDAMYWYRQDPGQGLRLIYYSQIVNDFQKGDIAEGYSVSREKKESFPLTVTSAQKNPTAFYLCASSIIAGEIHTGELFFGEGSRLTVL.

The chain couples TRBV5-6 to TRBJ2-1, with D uncertain. There are 15 residues in the CDR3. Germline-derived CDR1 and CDR2 are SGHDT and YYEEEE. V was clipped by 0 bases and J by 3 bases, with 10 bases between them. CDR3 sequence reads: CASSLELVSYNEQFF. CDR3 DNA sequence: TGTGCCAGCAGCTTGGAACTTGTGAGCTACAATGAGCAGTTCTTC.